This TCR beta chain comes out of a study of cytomegalovirus exposure and HLA in healthy donors (dated by TCRdb to 2015 to 2018). For the study in its entirety: An earlier analysis of 587 of the donors reported around 280 Gb of sequence data and 90 million to 120 million unique TCR beta sequences obtained from about 170 million T cells. An early release that covered around 590 HLA-typed donors contained approximately 290 gigabases of sequencing data and about 84 million unique TCR sequences. Of the 300 to 400 genotyped donors, approximately 82% fell in the genetic ancestry cluster associated with self-reported Caucasian donors. The study aimed to test whether signatures of past pathogen exposure could be identified by cataloging public T cell receptors. The T cell repertoires of 670 or so subjects were profiled by immunosequencing and related to cytomegalovirus serostatus. In addition to the first cohort of 666 subjects, a separate validation cohort of approximately 130 different subjects was used. High-throughput TCR immunosequencing, statistical association of individual TCRs with disease status, and machine learning were combined to predict cytomegalovirus infection status. To study patterns of TCR occurrence, a later analysis re-analyzed previously published TCR beta repertoires from 666 donors and added high-resolution HLA genotyping. The later analysis used no new phenotypic data to find candidate immune exposures, relying instead on TCR beta sequences and their occurrence across donors. To decide whether each TCR beta V gene segment behaved as functional or pseudogenic, an earlier analysis of some 600 of the donors relied on high-throughput TCR beta sequencing. Alongside the repertoire data, information on donor age, sex, ethnicity and CMV serostatus was compiled. In a later genetic analysis, genome-wide SNP genotypes for about three fifths of the roughly 670 donors were used, and that subset was treated as a discovery cohort. Every discovery cohort repertoire had been produced on one sequencing platform. Both class I and class II loci were covered by HLA typing, at four-digit resolution. The number of typed donors differed by locus: about 629-630 for A, B, C, DRB1 and DQB1; 522 for DQA1; approximately 610 for DPA1; and 400 to 480 for DPB1. Because of strong linkage in the cohort, 5 or 6 DR-DQ haplotypes were treated as single units for association and clustering. Across approximately 420 genotyped donors of the cohort, an average of roughly 230,000 unique TCR beta nucleotide sequences per donor were sequenced, and roughly 18% of those sequences were non-productive.

Overall study outcomes, separate from this receptor: A further reported finding was that TCR beta sequences accurately predicted the HLA-A and HLA-B alleles for most subjects in the first cohort. In vitro tests confirmed that a few of the cytomegalovirus-associated TCR beta chains recognize cytomegalovirus antigens. Assigning TCR associations to individual alleles was difficult when HLA alleles, especially DR and DQ, strongly co-occurred. Broadly in line with IMGT annotations, most TCR beta V segments showed up in productive rearrangements about 87% or about 30% of the time in an earlier analysis of some 590 of the donors. In a later analysis, several top co-occurrence clusters were reported to appear linked to parvovirus B19, influenza, CMV and Epstein-Barr virus. The study gave a list of roughly 150 TCR beta chains associated with cytomegalovirus. A later genetic analysis reported fewer N-insertions in productive TCRs among donors in an Asian-associated ancestry cluster than the roughly 700-donor mean. In a later analysis, 15,000 to 20,000 TCR beta sequences were associated with specific HLA alleles at a false discovery rate of 0.05. In a later analysis, the rate of TCR association differed among HLA loci, with DRB1 alleles having the most associated TCRs and HLA-C alleles having the fewest. In a later analysis, most CMV-associated TCR beta chains were found to appear HLA-restricted, with HLA associations seemingly driven largely by CMV exposure. CMV serostatus was the only immune exposure information available for the cohort. Linkage disequilibrium might explain the correlated functional status among segregating V segments, but an unknown experimental factor could not be ruled out. A cluster of highly shared sequence variants was judged likely to be a technical artifact of the sequencing pipeline. Only TCR beta chains were sequenced in this cohort, and the absence of alpha or paired-chain data limited detectable features. The authors suggested that the approach could potentially be generalized to other disease states and immunological phenotypes. An association between a missense DCLRE1C variant and V-gene and J-gene trimming of TCR beta chains was found in a later genetic analysis and replicated in an independent cohort. HLA typing was unavailable for some donors at each locus, so association tests used only the typed subset. In a later analysis, HLA-associated TCR beta chains were found to be more clonally expanded and to have lower generation probabilities than equally common non-associated chains. While some public TCRs were present in many individuals, most TCR sequences turned up only very rarely across donors. The classifier was reported to diagnose cytomegalovirus status with high specificity and sensitivity in both the original and validation cohorts. Sequencing depth was assumed to be roughly uniform across donors in the presence/absence analyses, though that assumption may not hold. Some 16 rarely observed V segments, including chromosome 9 orphons, were excluded from the earlier analysis of some 590 of the donors because counts were too low.

A word on this clone: It has no known antigen specificity. No much larger clone exists at a distance of one base, and base qualities are not known.

Receptor amplification or capture employed the immunoSEQ multiplex PCR assay. A mixture of 60 forward primers for TCR Vbeta segments and 13 reverse primers for TCR Jbeta segments was used in the multiplex PCR. A multiplex PCR assay on genomic DNA amplified the CDR3 region of rearranged TCR beta genes. Amplified TCR beta libraries were sequenced as 87-base-pair reads on the Illumina HiSeq System. The paper's processing steps were these. A later analysis tallied roughly 78 million unique TCR beta chains across the approximately 670 repertoires, and approximately 12 million of those chains were shared by two or more donors. Raw reads were error-corrected and collapsed into unique sequences by a nearest-neighbor algorithm in which closely related sequences were merged to remove PCR and sequencing errors. Alignment of CDR3 sequences to IMGT reference sequences was used to assign V, D and J gene segments. For a sequence to be retained, at least a six-nucleotide match to both a V gene segment and a J gene segment was required. Rearrangements were classified as productive when the CDR3 lacked stop codons and remained in frame with V and J, and all other rearrangements were classified as non-productive. Following IMGT convention, CDR3 was defined as the stretch from the second conserved V-encoded cysteine to the conserved J-encoded phenylalanine. The earlier analysis of 587 of the donors excluded any sequence lacking an unambiguous match to a single V gene segment. An earlier analysis of about 590 of the donors classified V segments as functional when productive rearrangements were above 56.7% and as segregating when the standard deviation between donors was above 5%. A statistical classification framework was built to diagnose cytomegalovirus status from the catalog of TCR beta chain sequences. In a later analysis, V and J genes were assigned by comparing TCR nucleotide sequences against IMGT/GENE-DB human TR gene sequences. A later analysis assigned CDR3 sequences and most-parsimonious VDJ recombination scenarios with the TCRdist pipeline. In a later analysis, each TCR beta chain was defined by its CDR3 amino acid sequence together with its V-gene family, and reads lacking a unique V-gene family were excluded. As a way to deal with suspected cross-contamination and a sequencing artifact, a later analysis dropped 592 nucleotide sequences that were highly shared and had low generation probability. For each public chain, a later analysis derived a clonal expansion index from normalized ranks of inferred template counts within each repertoire. In a later analysis, generation probabilities were computed with a VDJ recombination model fitted to out-of-frame rearrangements, and the resulting probabilities were checked against IGoR. In a later analysis, hypergeometric tests were used to score TCR-TCR, TCR-HLA and TCR-CMV co-occurrence, with a repertoire-size bias correction applied to TCR pairs. False discovery rates were estimated in a later analysis by permuting HLA or CMV assignments 20 times. A later analysis grouped co-occurring TCRs with DBSCAN, adding TCRdist sequence similarity when clustering within HLA-allele-positive subsets. Co-occurrence clustering excluded repertoires with fewer than 30,000 or more than 120,000 public chains, plus five with anomalous nucleotide sharing. Imported from immuneACCESS, the table was reduced by TCRdb to in-frame sequences with V and J called. These copies leave out some clones; in studies compared against another copy, an unresolved V gene accounts for under half, and the cause of the remainder is not known. The D gene and trimming were derived from the DNA, and the V and J assignments and clone size from that table. In all, the sample holds 45,000 to 65,000 clones, and around 70% of those were seen once. The ten biggest clones cover approximately 2.7% of the sample.

The cohort was made up of around 720 healthy bone marrow donors. At the time of sampling, all cohort members were nominally healthy, though unrecorded immune exposures were likely present. The donor was CMV seronegative and was included in the group of over 300 seronegative cohort members. Each donor provided a peripheral blood sample, and peripheral blood mononuclear cells were used for TCR beta sequencing. The Qiagen DNeasy Blood Extraction Kit was used to extract genomic DNA from the blood cell samples. The sequence came from a man aged 18 to 29 in good health and CMV-seronegative. The sample was PBMCs.

The CDR3 sequence is CASSHRQDSEQYF. The DNA is as follows: TGCGCCAGCAGTCATCGGCAGGACAGCGAGCAGTACTTC. The receptor chain draws on TRBV5-1 and TRBJ2-7; 6 matching bases give a weak D call of TRBD1. V drops 5 bases and J drops 6 bases, leaving 15 bases in between. From its cysteine to its phenylalanine, the CDR3 spans 13 amino acids. The entry retains the CDR3 DNA only, 39 bases that are in frame from base 1. CDR1 and CDR2, looked up from the germline V gene, are SGHRS and YFSETQ.